The sequence of this TCR beta chain was determined in a study of T-cell reconstitution after alpha-beta-depleted transplantation in children. The authors prepared the TCRbeta library with unique molecular identifiers. TCRdb redid the calling of the PCR reads with MiXCR, one entry per CDR3 protein. There are around 680,000 distinct CDR3 sequences in the sample; approximately 16% occur only once, and 1.1% lies in the top ten. There are 13 residues in the CDR3. The V and J ends lost 7 bases and 7 bases respectively, with 11 bases between them. This clonotype was seen ten or more times. This clonotype was obtained from a human donor who donated a stem cell graft to a child with acute myeloid leukemia. This material consisted of PBMCs from the stem cell graft donor, taken from the stem cell graft. The chain recombines TRBV12-3 or TRBV12-4 with TRBJ1-6; D remains ambiguous. CDR3 sequence: CASTSDSNSPLHF. The CDR3 coding sequence is TGTGCCAGCACCTCGGACTCAAATTCACCCCTCCACTTT.